The 31 T cell receptor beta chains given below trace back to one sample, sequenced in a study of T-cell memory formation after mild COVID-19. Each CDR3 protein is one row after TCRdb ran MiXCR on the 5' RACE reads. The data hold approximately 290,000 distinct CDR3 sequences, with roughly 8.2% observed a single time. Sequencing was performed on PBMCs or a T cell subset sorted from them (not recorded which). These receptor sequences come from a man younger than 30 who had mild COVID-19 (a few samples of this study predate the infection). Cell type and time point are not known.

This CDR3 reads CATSDRQSNYGYTF. The CDR3 nucleotides read TGTGCCACCAGTGATCGACAGTCTAACTATGGCTACACCTTC. J is TRBJ1-2 and V is TRBV24-1, with D perhaps TRBD1 (5 bases). This CDR3 is 14 amino acids long. Looked up from germline, CDR1 is KGHDR and CDR2 is SFDVKD. Trimming removed 3 bases from V and 0 bases from J, with 7 bases in between.

The chain carries TRBV12-3 or TRBV12-4 and TRBJ1-5, with 8 bases identical to TRBD1. There are 17 residues in the CDR3. The V segment lost 5 bases and the J segment 4 bases; nucleotides outside the gene matches: 13. CDR3 protein: CASSRDIRTGWNQPQHF. In DNA, the CDR3 is TGTGCCAGCAGTAGGGACATACGGACAGGGTGGAATCAGCCCCAGCATTTT.

This clonotype was picked up many times. The V call is TRBV11-2, the J call TRBJ2-5; no definite D call. The ends were cut back, 0 bases at V and 6 bases at J, with 11 bases in the middle. Looked up from germline, CDR1 is SGHAT and CDR2 is FQNNGV. This CDR3 spans 14 amino acids. CDR3 region: CASSLDGPSQTQYF. For the CDR3, the DNA is TGTGCCAGCAGCTTAGACGGACCCTCTCAGACCCAGTACTTC.

This clonotype was seen repeatedly, ten times or more. J is TRBJ1-1 and V is TRBV6-5; no definite D call. V was clipped by 3 bases and J by 1 base, with 6 bases between them. This CDR3 has 13 amino acids. Germline CDR1 reads MNHEY; CDR2 reads SVGAGI. The CDR3 sequence is CASSYRANTEAFF. For the CDR3, the DNA is TGTGCCAGCAGTTATAGGGCGAACACTGAAGCTTTCTTT.

This clonotype has a count of ten or more. This chain joins TRBV11-2 and TRBJ2-7, with no clear D. The germline CDR1 and CDR2 sequences are SGHAT and FQNNGV. Trimming shortened V by 0 bases and J by 4 bases, and 13 bases separated the two germline ends. CDR3 length: 15 residues. CDR3 region: CASSLDPPPEYEQYV. CDR3 DNA sequence: TGTGCCAGCAGCTTAGATCCCCCCCCGGAGTACGAGCAGTACGTC.

This clonotype was counted ten times or more. This rearrangement joins TRBV7-2 to TRBJ1-2; D not certain. Trimming removed 2 bases from V and 7 bases from J, with 8 bases in between. The CDR3 has 12 amino acids. The germline V gene has CDR1 SGHTA and CDR2 FQGNSA. CDR3 in amino acids: CASSLIRGGYTF. The CDR3 nucleotides read TGTGCCAGCAGCTTAATTCGGGGTGGCTACACCTTC.

This clonotype was seen a few times. V is TRBV18 and J is TRBJ1-3; D is undetermined. Trimming left V 3 bases short and J 0 bases short, with 9 bases between. Per the germline V gene, CDR1 is KGHSH and CDR2 is LQKENI. This CDR3 has 15 amino acids. CDR3 loop: CASSPAQYSGNTIYF. The CDR3, as DNA: TGTGCCAGCTCACCCGCGCAGTACTCTGGAAACACCATATATTTT.

The sample holds many counts of this clonotype. The CDR3 loop reads CASRNSGQGAKTQYF. The CDR3 DNA reads as TGTGCCAGCAGGAACTCGGGACAGGGGGCGAAGACCCAGTACTTC. The chain uses TRBV12-3 or TRBV12-4 and TRBJ2-5; 12 bases fit TRBD1. This CDR3 has 15 amino acids. The V segment lost 6 bases and the J segment 6 bases; nucleotides outside the gene matches: 8.

The CDR3 reads CASSQDFSGNTGELFF. The CDR3, as DNA: TGTGCCAGCAGCCAAGATTTCTCCGGTAACACCGGGGAGCTGTTTTTT. The J gene is TRBJ2-2, the V gene TRBV4-2, with D unresolved. This CDR3 spans 16 amino acids. V was shortened by 0 bases and J by 2 bases, with 10 bases between the two germline ends. CDR1 LGHNA and CDR2 YNFKEQ come from the germline V gene.

This clonotype turned up a few times. J is TRBJ1-4 and V is TRBV3-1; D unclear. Germline V gene sequence: CDR1 LGHDT, CDR2 YNNKEL (reference sequence). CDR3 length equals 15 residues. Trimming shortened V by 0 bases and J by 10 bases, and 15 bases separated the two germline ends. The CDR3 loop reads CASSQEGFGRGKLFF. The CDR3, as DNA: TGTGCCAGCAGCCAAGAGGGGTTCGGACGGGGAAAACTGTTTTTT.

This clonotype has just a few counts. The chain is built from TRBV6-5 and TRBJ2-5, with 9 bases lining up with TRBD1. The CDR3 totals 15 residues. Germline CDR1 is MNHEY and CDR2 is SVGAGI. With V trimmed by 6 bases and J by 2 bases, 7 bases remained unmatched. The CDR3 region is CASRTGTGPQETQYF. The DNA of the CDR3 is TGTGCCAGCAGAACCGGGACAGGGCCTCAAGAGACCCAGTACTTC.

This clonotype has only a few counts. The rearrangement links TRBV29-1 to TRBJ1-2; no definite D call. Trimming cost V 7 bases and J 4 bases, with 13 bases left between them. Per germline, CDR1 SQVTM and CDR2 ANQGSEA. CDR3 size: 12 residues. In DNA form, the CDR3 reads TGCAGCGCCCACCAGAGAGCCTATGGCTACACCTTC. Translated: CSAHQRAYGYTF.

This clonotype was counted only a few times. This rearrangement joins TRBV7-9 to TRBJ2-7; possibly TRBD1 for D (5 bases). Trimming stripped 5 bases from V and 1 base from J, with 9 bases between. The CDR3 is 13 residues long. Germline CDR1 is SEHNR and CDR2 is FQNEAQ (reference sequence). CDR3 sequence reads: CASSPTVSYEQYF. DNA of the CDR3: TGTGCCAGCAGCCCGACAGTATCCTACGAGCAGTACTTC.

The genes are TRBV5-1 and TRBJ2-1; perhaps D is TRBD1 or TRBD2 (6 bases each). CDR1 and CDR2 (germline): SGHRS, YFSETQ. The V end lost 1 base, the J end lost 8 bases, and 16 bases lay between the germline ends. There are 15 residues in the CDR3. The CDR3 DNA reads as TGCGCCAGCAGCTTGCCCAGGGGAGGATTCTATGAGCAGTTCTTC. This codes for CASSLPRGGFYEQFF.

This clonotype was observed many times. The chain is built from TRBV6-6 and TRBJ2-7; D remains ambiguous. Trimming pared 2 bases from V and 3 bases from J, leaving 2 bases between. CDR1 MNHNY and CDR2 SVGAGI come from the germline V gene (reference sequence). This CDR3 comprises 11 residues. The CDR3 DNA sequence: TGTGCCAGCAGTTACAACTACGAGCAGTACTTC. Residues: CASSYNYEQYF.

This clonotype was seen a few times. This chain connects TRBV5-6 to TRBJ2-2; 9 nucleotides line up with TRBD2. The CDR3 spans 16 residues. After removal of 4 bases from V and 3 bases from J, the junction contained 7 bases not matched to a gene. Germline V gene sequence: CDR1 SGHDT, CDR2 YYEEEE. The DNA of the CDR3 is TGTGCCAGCAGCCCCTGGCGGGGGGGGTACACCGGGGAGCTGTTTTTT. This gives the protein CASSPWRGGYTGELFF.

This clonotype was observed a handful of times. The CDR3 DNA is TGCAGTGCTAGAGTAGGACCCGAGCAGTTCTTC. The encoded protein is CSARVGPEQFF. The rearrangement uses TRBV20-1 and TRBJ2-1; D is unresolved. The germline V and J ends were trimmed by 1 base and 10 bases, with 8 bases remaining between them. CDR3 size: 11 residues. Germline lookup yields CDR1 DFQATT and CDR2 SNEGSKA (reference sequence).

The chain combines TRBV6-2 or TRBV6-3 with TRBJ2-3, with no clear D. Trimming took 2 bases from V and 8 from J, leaving 8 bases between them. CDR3 size: 12 residues. Germline CDR1 is MNHEY and CDR2 is SVGEGT. The CDR3 sequence: CASSYGVSTQYF. Here the CDR3 DNA reads TGTGCCAGCAGTTACGGCGTTTCTACGCAGTATTTT.

This clonotype turned up a few times. The chain is built from TRBV5-1 and TRBJ2-3, with 11 bases aligning to TRBD2. This CDR3 spans 16 amino acids. CDR1 is SGHRS and CDR2 is YFSETQ in the germline V gene. V lost 4 bases, J lost 5 bases, and 9 bases stayed unmatched. CDR3: CASSVGSGGAGDTQYF. CDR3 bases: TGCGCCAGCAGCGTGGGTAGCGGGGGGGCCGGAGATACGCAGTATTTT.

J is TRBJ2-1 and V is TRBV12-3 or TRBV12-4; 7 bases agree with TRBD1. V was pared by 6 bases and J by 10 bases, with 3 bases of the junction left unmatched. The CDR3 consists of 11 residues. The CDR3 DNA sequence: TGTGCCAGCAGCGACAGGGACGAGCAGTTCTTC. Translated, it gives CASSDRDEQFF.

This clonotype occurred many times. V gene TRBV12-3 or TRBV12-4 combines with J gene TRBJ2-1, with D perhaps TRBD1 (6 bases). The CDR3 totals 11 residues. V lost 4 bases and J 8 bases, leaving 6 bases between the germline ends. CDR3 coding DNA: TGTGCCAGCAGTTACAGGGATGAGCAGTTCTTC. It translates to CASSYRDEQFF.

There are a few counts of this clonotype. The chain is built from TRBV4-1 and TRBJ1-2, with D unclear. From germline, CDR1 is MGHRA and CDR2 YSYEKL. There are 17 residues in the CDR3. V lost 4 bases and J lost 6, with 24 bases in between. The CDR3 nucleotides read TGCGCCAGCAGCCCTATAATCCCCCTAGAGGGCCGGAATGGCTACACCTTC. Translated: CASSPIIPLEGRNGYTF.

The chain employs TRBV7-9 and TRBJ1-6; no clear D. Germline CDR1 is SEHNR and CDR2 is FQNEAQ (reference sequence). CDR3 size: 13 residues. Trimming pared 5 bases from V and 10 bases from J, leaving 12 bases between. The CDR3 coding sequence is TGTGCCAGCAGCAAGGGCAGCACATCACCCCTCCACTTT. Translating gives CASSKGSTSPLHF.

The chain couples TRBV4-3 to TRBJ1-4; D gene unclear. The CDR3 consists of 15 residues. Germline V CDR1 and CDR2: LGHNA, YSLEER. The ends were cut back, 4 bases at V and 1 base at J, with 10 bases in the middle. This chain's CDR3 is CASSLDGLTNEKLFF. CDR3 DNA: TGCGCCAGCAGCCTAGACGGCCTAACTAATGAAAAACTGTTTTTT.

This chain uses TRBV7-2 with TRBJ2-5; D perhaps matches TRBD2 (6 bases). The CDR3 is 15 amino acids. V lost 5 bases and J lost 2, with 15 bases in between. Germline values: CDR1 SGHTA, CDR2 FQGNSA. Here the CDR3 DNA reads TGTGCCAGCAGCACAGTTAGCGGAGCTCAAGAGACCCAGTACTTC. Protein product: CASSTVSGAQETQYF.

This clonotype was observed a handful of times. The chain links TRBV24-1 to TRBJ1-5; D remains ambiguous. CDR1 and CDR2 from the germline V gene are KGHDR and SFDVKD. V was clipped by 9 bases and J by 7 bases, with 15 bases between them. CDR3 size: 13 residues. CDR3 nucleotides: TGTGCCACCCCTCTATGGGCCGGGCAGCCCCAGCATTTT. The encoded protein is CATPLWAGQPQHF.

This clonotype was observed a handful of times. The chain employs TRBV7-2 and TRBJ2-7; TRBD2 matches at 9 bases. Germline V gives CDR1 SGHTA, CDR2 FQGNSA. CDR3 length: 15 residues. J lost 5 bases, V lost 3 bases, and 8 bases had no gene match. The CDR3 protein is CASSFLGTSPDEQYV. CDR3 in DNA: TGTGCCAGCAGCTTTCTGGGGACTAGCCCAGACGAGCAGTACGTC.

This clonotype was observed a few times. V usage is TRBV5-6 and J usage is TRBJ1-1; 7 positions agree with TRBD1. V lost 0 bases and J lost 7; bases outside the gene matches: 3. Germline CDR1 and CDR2: SGHDT and YYEEEE. The CDR3 spans 13 residues. CDR3 region: CASSLGRQGEAFF. The CDR3 nucleotides read TGTGCCAGCAGCTTGGGTAGACAGGGTGAAGCTTTCTTT.

The J gene is TRBJ1-2, the V gene TRBV20-1, with D possibly matching TRBD1 (5 bases). V was pared by 3 bases and J by 4 bases, with 21 bases between. Germline V gene data show CDR1 as DFQATT and CDR2 as SNEGSKA (reference sequence). This CDR3 comprises 16 residues. CDR3 in amino acids: CSASPRGGEYGYGYTF. CDR3 sequence (DNA): TGCAGTGCTAGTCCCCGGGGGGGGGAGTACGGCTATGGCTACACCTTC.

The gene calls are TRBV12-5 and TRBJ2-5; 7 bases line up with TRBD1. Germline-derived CDR1 and CDR2 are LGHNT and FRNRAP. The CDR3 is 13 residues long. V trimming: 0 bases; J trimming: 5 bases; junction bases outside the gene matches: 0. The CDR3 loop reads CASGLVQGETQYF. The DNA for the CDR3 is TGTGCTAGTGGTTTGGTACAGGGGGAGACCCAGTACTTC.

In this sample, this clonotype turned up many times. The rearrangement joins TRBV14 to TRBJ2-3, with D uncertain. Per germline, CDR1 SGHDN and CDR2 FVKESK. The CDR3 contains 15 residues. V gave up 0 bases and J gave up 2 bases, with 9 bases separating them. The CDR3 protein is CASSQEWQSTDTQYF. The DNA for the CDR3 is TGTGCCAGCAGCCAAGAGTGGCAGTCCACAGATACGCAGTATTTT. The complete variable domain, with remaining parts taken from reference TRBV14 and TRBJ2-3, reads EAGVTQFPSHSVIEKGQTVTLRCDPISGHDNLYWYRRVMGKEIKFLLHFVKESKQDESGMPNNRFLAERTGGTYSTLKVQPAELEDSGVYFCASSQEWQSTDTQYFGPGTRLTVL.